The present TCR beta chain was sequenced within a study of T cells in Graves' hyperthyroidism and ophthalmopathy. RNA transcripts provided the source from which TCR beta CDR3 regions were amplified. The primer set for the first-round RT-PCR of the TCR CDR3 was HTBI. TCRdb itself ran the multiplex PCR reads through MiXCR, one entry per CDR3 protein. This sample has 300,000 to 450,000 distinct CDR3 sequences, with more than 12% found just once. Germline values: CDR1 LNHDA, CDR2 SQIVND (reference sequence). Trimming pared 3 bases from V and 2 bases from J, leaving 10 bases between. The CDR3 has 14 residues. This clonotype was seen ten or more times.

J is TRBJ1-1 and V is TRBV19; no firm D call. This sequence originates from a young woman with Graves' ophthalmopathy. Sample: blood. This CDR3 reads CASSIGNLNTEAFF. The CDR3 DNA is TGTGCCAGTAGTATTGGGAACCTTAACACTGAAGCTTTCTTT. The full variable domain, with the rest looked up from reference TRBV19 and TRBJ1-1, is DGGITQSPKYLFRKEGQNVTLSCEQNLNHDAMYWYRQDPGQGLRLIYYSQIVNDFQKGDIAEGYSVSREKKESFPLTVTSAQKNPTAFYLCASSIGNLNTEAFFGQGTRLTVV.